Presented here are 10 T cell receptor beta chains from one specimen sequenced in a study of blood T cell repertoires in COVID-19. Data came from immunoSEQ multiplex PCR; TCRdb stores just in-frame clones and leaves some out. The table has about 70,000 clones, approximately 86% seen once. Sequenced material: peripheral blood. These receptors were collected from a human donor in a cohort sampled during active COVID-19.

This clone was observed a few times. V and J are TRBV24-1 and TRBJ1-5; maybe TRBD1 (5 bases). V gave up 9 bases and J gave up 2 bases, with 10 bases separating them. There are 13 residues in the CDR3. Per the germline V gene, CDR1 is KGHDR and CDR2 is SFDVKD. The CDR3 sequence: CATQGWGNQPQHF. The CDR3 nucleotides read TGTGCCACCCAGGGTTGGGGCAATCAGCCCCAGCATTTT.

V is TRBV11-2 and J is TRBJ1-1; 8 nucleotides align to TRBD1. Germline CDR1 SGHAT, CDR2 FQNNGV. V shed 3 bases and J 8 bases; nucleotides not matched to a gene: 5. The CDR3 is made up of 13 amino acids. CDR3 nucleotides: TGTGCCAGCAGCTTTGGGACAGGAGTCGAAGCTTTCTTT. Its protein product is CASSFGTGVEAFF. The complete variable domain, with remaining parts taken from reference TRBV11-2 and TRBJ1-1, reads EAGVAQSPRYKIIEKRQSVAFWCNPISGHATLYWYQQILGQGPKLLIQFQNNGVVDDSQLPKDRFSAERLKGVDSTLKIQPAKLEDSAVYLCASSFGTGVEAFFGQGTRLTVV.

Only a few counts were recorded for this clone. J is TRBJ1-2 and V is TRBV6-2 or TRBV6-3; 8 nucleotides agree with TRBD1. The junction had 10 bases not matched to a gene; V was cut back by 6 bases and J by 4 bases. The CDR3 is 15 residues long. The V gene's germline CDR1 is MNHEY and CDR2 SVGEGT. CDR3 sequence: CASSFGTGGSYGYTF. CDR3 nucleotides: TGTGCCAGCAGCTTTGGGACAGGAGGGAGCTATGGCTACACCTTC.

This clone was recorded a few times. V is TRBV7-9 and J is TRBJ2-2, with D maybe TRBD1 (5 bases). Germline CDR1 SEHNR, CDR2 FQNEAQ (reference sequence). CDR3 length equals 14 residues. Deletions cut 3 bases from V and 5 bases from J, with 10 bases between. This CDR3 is CASSFVSGTGELFF. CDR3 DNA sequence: TGTGCCAGCAGCTTTGTGTCAGGGACCGGGGAGCTGTTTTTT. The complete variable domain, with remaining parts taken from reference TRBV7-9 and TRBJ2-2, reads DTGVSQNPRHKITKRGQNVTFRCDPISEHNRLYWYRQTLGQGPEFLTYFQNEAQLEKSRLLSDRFSAERPKGSFSTLEIQRTEQGDSAMYLCASSFVSGTGELFFGEGSRLTVL.

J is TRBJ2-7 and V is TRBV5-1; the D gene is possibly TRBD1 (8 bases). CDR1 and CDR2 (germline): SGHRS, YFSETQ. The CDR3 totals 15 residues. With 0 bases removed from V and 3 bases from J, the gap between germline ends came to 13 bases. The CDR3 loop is CASSLGTGTNYEQYF. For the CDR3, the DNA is TGCGCCAGCAGCTTGGGGACAGGGACTAACTACGAGCAGTACTTC.

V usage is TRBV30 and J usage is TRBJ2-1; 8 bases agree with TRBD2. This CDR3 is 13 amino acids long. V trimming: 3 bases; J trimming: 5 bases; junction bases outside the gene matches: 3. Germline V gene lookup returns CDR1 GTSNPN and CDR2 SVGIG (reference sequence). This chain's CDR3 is CAWSGGANNEQFF. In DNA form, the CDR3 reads TGTGCCTGGAGCGGGGGGGCGAACAATGAGCAGTTCTTC.

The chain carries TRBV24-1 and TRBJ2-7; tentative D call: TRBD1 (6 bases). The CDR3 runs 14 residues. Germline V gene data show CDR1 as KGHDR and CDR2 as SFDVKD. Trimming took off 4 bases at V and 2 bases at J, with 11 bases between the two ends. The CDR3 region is CATSEAGQPYEQYF. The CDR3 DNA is TGTGCCACCAGTGAGGCCGGACAGCCCTACGAGCAGTACTTC.

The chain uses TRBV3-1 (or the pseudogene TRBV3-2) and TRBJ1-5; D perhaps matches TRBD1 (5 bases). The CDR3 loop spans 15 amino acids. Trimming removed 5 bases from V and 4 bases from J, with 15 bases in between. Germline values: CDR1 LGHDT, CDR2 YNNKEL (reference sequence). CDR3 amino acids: CASSGEGSGNQPQHF. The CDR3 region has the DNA TGTGCCAGCAGCGGGGAGGGGAGTGGGAATCAGCCCCAGCATTTT.

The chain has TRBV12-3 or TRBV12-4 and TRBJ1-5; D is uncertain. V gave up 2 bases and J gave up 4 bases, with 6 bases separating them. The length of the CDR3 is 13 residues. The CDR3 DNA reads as TGTGCCAGCAGTTTAACGACAAATCAGCCCCAGCATTTT. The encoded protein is CASSLTTNQPQHF.

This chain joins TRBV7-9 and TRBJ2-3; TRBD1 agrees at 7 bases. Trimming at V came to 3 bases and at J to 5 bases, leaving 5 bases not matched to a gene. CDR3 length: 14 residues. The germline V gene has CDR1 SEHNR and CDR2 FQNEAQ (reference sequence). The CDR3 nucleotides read TGTGCCAGCAGCTTTGAGGGGGCGGAAGATACGCAGTATTTT. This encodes CASSFEGAEDTQYF. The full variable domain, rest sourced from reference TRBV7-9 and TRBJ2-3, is DTGVSQNPRHKITKRGQNVTFRCDPISEHNRLYWYRQTLGQGPEFLTYFQNEAQLEKSRLLSDRFSAERPKGSFSTLEIQRTEQGDSAMYLCASSFEGAEDTQYFGPGTRLTVL.